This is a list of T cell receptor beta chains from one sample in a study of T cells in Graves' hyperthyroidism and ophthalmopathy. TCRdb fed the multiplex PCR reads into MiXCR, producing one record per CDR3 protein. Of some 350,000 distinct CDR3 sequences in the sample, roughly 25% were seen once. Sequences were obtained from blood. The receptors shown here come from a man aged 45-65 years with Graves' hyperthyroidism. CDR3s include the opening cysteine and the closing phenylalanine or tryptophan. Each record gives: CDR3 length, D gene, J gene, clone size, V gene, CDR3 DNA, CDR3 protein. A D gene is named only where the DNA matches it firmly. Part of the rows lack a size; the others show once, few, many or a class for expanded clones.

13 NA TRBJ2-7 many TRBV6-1 TGTGCCAGCAGTGAAGTTAGTCGACCCGAGCAGTACTTC CASSEVSRPEQYF
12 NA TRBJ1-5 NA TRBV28 TGTGCCAGCAGTTCCCGGGGATCGCCCCAGCATTTT CASSSRGSPQHF
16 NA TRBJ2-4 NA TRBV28 TGTGCCAGCAGTTTTCTGGGGGATGTAGCCAAAAACATTCAGTACTTC CASSFLGDVAKNIQYF
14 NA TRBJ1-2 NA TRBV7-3 TGTGCCAGCAGCTCCACGGGGATAGACTATGGCTACACCTTC CASSSTGIDYGYTF
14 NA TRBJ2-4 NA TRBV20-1 TGCAGTGCTAGAGACGGCCAGGGGTTTGACATTCAGTACTTC CSARDGQGFDIQYF
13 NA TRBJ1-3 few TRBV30 TGTGCCTGGACGGGATATACTGGAAACACCATATATTTT CAWTGYTGNTIYF
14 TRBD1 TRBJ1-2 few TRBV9 TGTGCCAGCAGCGTGGCAGGGGGTTTGAAGGGCTACACCTTC CASSVAGGLKGYTF
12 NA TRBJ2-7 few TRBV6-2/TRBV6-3 TGTGCCAGCAGTTACCCCTCTGGCGAGCAGTACTTC CASSYPSGEQYF
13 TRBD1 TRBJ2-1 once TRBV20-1 TGCAGTGGACCGGGACAGGGGGTCAATGAGCAGTTCTTC CSGPGQGVNEQFF
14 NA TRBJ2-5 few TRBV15 TGTGCCACCAGCAGAGTCAGGGCTAGAGAGACCCAGTACTTC CATSRVRARETQYF
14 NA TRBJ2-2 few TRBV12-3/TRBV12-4 TGTGCCAGCAGTCTAAGAAACGGGGCCGGGGAGCTGTTTTTT CASSLRNGAGELFF
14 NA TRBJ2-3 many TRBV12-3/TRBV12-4 TGTGCCAGCAGTTTGAAGGGGTTTGGAGATACGCAGTATTTT CASSLKGFGDTQYF
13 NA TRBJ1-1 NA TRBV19 TGTGCCAGTTCCCCGGGACAAAGGGTGGCAGCTTTCTTT CASSPGQRVAAFF
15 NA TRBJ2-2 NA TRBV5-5 TGTGCCAGCAGCTCCATGGCAGCGAGAACCGGGGAGCTGTTTTTT CASSSMAARTGELFF
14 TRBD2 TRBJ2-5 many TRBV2 TGTGCCAGCAAGGATCAGGGTGGGGGAGGGCCTCTGTACTTC CASKDQGGGGPLYF
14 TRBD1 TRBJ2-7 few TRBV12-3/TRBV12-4 TGTGCCAGCAGTCGACGGGTAGGGGGCGACGAGCAGTACTTC CASSRRVGGDEQYF
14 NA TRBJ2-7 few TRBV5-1 TGCGCCAGCAGCTGGGGGACGGCTACCCACGAGCAGTACTTC CASSWGTATHEQYF
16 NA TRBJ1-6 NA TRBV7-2 TGTGCCAGCAGCTCCAGTAGGAGGGTGGAGAATTCACCCCTCCACTTT CASSSSRRVENSPLHF
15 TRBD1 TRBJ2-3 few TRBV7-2 TGTGCCAGCAGCTTAGGTCACAGGACAGGGGAAGAGCAGTATTTT CASSLGHRTGEEQYF
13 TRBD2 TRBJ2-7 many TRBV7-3 TGTGCCAGCAGCTTCGGGGGAGGGGACGAGCAGTACTTC CASSFGGGDEQYF
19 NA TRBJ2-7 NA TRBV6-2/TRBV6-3 TGTGCCAGCAGTTACAAGTCCCTCCCCACGCGGTTAACTACCTACGAGCAGTACTTC CASSYKSLPTRLTTYEQYF